Each of the 8 T cell receptor beta chains below was sequenced from the same sample in a study of blood T cell repertoires in COVID-19. Clones were sequenced by immunoSEQ multiplex PCR, and TCRdb holds only the in-frame ones, with some missing. The sample holds over 350,000 clones, 88% seen once. Sequencing input: PBMCs or T cells enriched from blood (not recorded which). All receptors come from a woman under 40 with acute COVID-19.

J is TRBJ2-1 and V is TRBV9; D is possibly TRBD2 (7 bases). Germline-derived CDR1 and CDR2 are SGDLS and YYNGEE. Trimming cost V 4 bases and J 0 bases, with 14 bases left between them. The CDR3 loop spans 16 amino acids. The CDR3 coding sequence is TGTGCCAGCAGCCTCCAGGGGAGGGGCTCCTACAATGAGCAGTTCTTC. Translating gives CASSLQGRGSYNEQFF.

The genes are TRBV7-9 and TRBJ1-5; possible D gene TRBD1, 5 bases. Trimming shortened V by 2 bases and J by 3 bases, and 14 bases separated the two germline ends. Germline lookup yields CDR1 SEHNR and CDR2 FQNEAQ (reference sequence). This CDR3 is 16 amino acids long. The DNA for the CDR3 is TGTGCCAGCAGCTTATATAGGGGAGGCGTCAATCAGCCCCAGCATTTT. This encodes CASSLYRGGVNQPQHF.

The chain combines TRBV5-6 with TRBJ1-2; the D is unclear. Trimming shortened V by 4 bases and J by 4 bases, and 17 bases separated the two germline ends. Germline V lookup: CDR1 SGHDT, CDR2 YYEEEE. This CDR3 has 15 residues. CDR3 nucleotide sequence: TGTGCCAGCAGCCCCCCTGAGGGTCCGATCTATGGCTACACCTTC. Translating gives CASSPPEGPIYGYTF. The entire variable domain, with the rest obtained from reference TRBV5-6 and TRBJ1-2, is as follows: DAGVTQSPTHLIKTRGQQVTLRCSPKSGHDTVSWYQQALGQGPQFIFQYYEEEERQRGNFPDRFSGHQFPNYSSELNVNALLLGDSALYLCASSPPEGPIYGYTFGSGTRLTVV.

The genes are TRBV7-8 and TRBJ1-2; TRBD1 matches at 7 bases. Trimming took 6 bases from V and 6 from J; bases not matched to a gene: 7. The CDR3 is 13 residues long. The V gene's germline CDR1 is SGHVS and CDR2 FQNEAQ. The CDR3 region has the DNA TGTGCCAGCAGTCCTGACAGGGTGCATGGCTACACCTTC. Translating it yields CASSPDRVHGYTF.

This chain uses TRBV4-1 with TRBJ1-3; D not certain. From germline, CDR1 is MGHRA and CDR2 YSYEKL. V shed 0 bases and J shed 0 bases, with 6 bases lying between them. The CDR3 consists of 15 residues. CDR3 region: CASSQDVSSGNTIYF. DNA of the CDR3: TGCGCCAGCAGCCAAGATGTCAGCTCTGGAAACACCATATATTTT.

The rearrangement uses TRBV18 and TRBJ1-2; D gene uncertain. The CDR3 consists of 15 residues. The V end lost 1 base, the J end lost 4 bases, and 13 bases lay between the germline ends. Germline assignment: CDR1 KGHSH and CDR2 LQKENI. CDR3 DNA: TGTGCCAGCTCACCACTGAGGGAGCAAAGCTATGGCTACACCTTC. It yields the protein CASSPLREQSYGYTF.

This chain connects TRBV18 to TRBJ2-1, with 7 bases that match TRBD1. The CDR3 has 14 residues. CDR1 and CDR2 (germline): KGHSH, LQKENI. V gave up 3 bases and J gave up 10 bases; unmatched junction bases: 9. The chain's CDR3 is CASSPKTGVEEQFF. CDR3 coding DNA: TGTGCCAGCTCACCGAAAACAGGGGTCGAGGAGCAGTTCTTC.

The rearrangement links TRBV5-1 to TRBJ2-2, with TRBD2 identical over 10 bases. Germline V CDR1 and CDR2: SGHRS, YFSETQ. With V trimmed by 4 bases and J by 6 bases, 18 bases remained unmatched. This CDR3 is built from 19 residues. The CDR3 DNA reads as TGCGCCAGCAGCACCCGCCCCTCCAGCGGGGGGGCCAACGCCGGGGAGCTGTTTTTT. Residues: CASSTRPSSGGANAGELFF.